These 14 T cell receptor beta chains originate from one sample sequenced in a study of response to subunit inactivated influenza vaccine. TCRdb ran MiXCR on the RT-PCR reads and lists one entry per CDR3 protein. The sample lists roughly 620,000 distinct CDR3 sequences, roughly 12% seen once, with approximately 10% in the top ten. These records were also assigned to another study, of T cells expressing NK-cell markers. From that second work: As the method of synthesis, 5'RACE template switching with UMIs yielded TCR beta cDNA.

Material: PBMCs from blood, obtained on the day of vaccination. These TCRs come from a man between 50 and 59 years old who received an inactivated influenza vaccine.

This chain joins TRBV20-1 and TRBJ1-4, with D perhaps matching TRBD1 (6 bases). Germline V CDR1 and CDR2: DFQATT, SNEGSKA (reference sequence). CDR3 length equals 14 residues. Trimming shortened V by 0 bases and J by 8 bases, and 13 bases separated the two germline ends. In DNA, the CDR3 is TGCAGTGCTAGAGATCCCGGGGGCTACGAAAAACTGTTTTTT. It codes for CSARDPGGYEKLFF.

This chain joins TRBV20-1 and TRBJ1-1; perhaps TRBD1 as D (6 bases). V shed 5 bases and J shed 5 bases, with 21 bases lying between them. Germline-derived CDR1 and CDR2 are DFQATT and SNEGSKA (reference sequence). The CDR3 runs to 15 residues. This CDR3 reads CSAGRLSGARTEAFF. CDR3 in DNA: TGCAGTGCTGGAAGACTTTCGGGGGCCAGGACTGAAGCTTTCTTT.

A word on this clonotype: It may be a read error: a sequence one base away is much more abundant. The chain employs TRBV20-1 and TRBJ2-1, with TRBD2 matching over 10 bases. The CDR3 runs to 14 residues. CDR1 is DFQATT and CDR2 is SNEGSKA in the germline V gene (reference sequence). V gave up 1 base and J gave up 7 bases; unmatched junction bases: 4. Here the CDR3 DNA reads TGCAGTGCTAGAGGGACTAGCGGAGTTAATGAGCAGTTCTTC. It codes for CSARGTSGVNEQFF.

This chain connects TRBV25-1 to TRBJ2-2, with a tentative D call TRBD1 (6 bases). This CDR3 is 16 amino acids long. V lost 0 bases to trimming and J lost 1 base, with 9 bases between them. Germline CDR1 and CDR2: MGHDK and SYGVNS. CDR3 in DNA: TGTGCCAGCAGTGAATATAGCAGGGGGAACACCGGGGAGCTGTTTTTT. The encoded protein is CASSEYSRGNTGELFF.

This chain joins TRBV27 and TRBJ2-1, with 7 bases aligning to TRBD1. J was trimmed by 0 bases and V by 7 bases; bases with no gene match: 6. CDR1 and CDR2 from the germline V gene are MNHEY and SMNVEV (reference sequence). The CDR3 is 15 residues long. This CDR3 is CASTQDRSSYNEQFF. DNA for the CDR3: TGTGCCAGCACCCAGGACAGGAGCTCCTACAATGAGCAGTTCTTC.

This sequence joins TRBV9 and TRBJ1-2; 9 bases fit TRBD1. The CDR3 spans 15 residues. The ends lost 2 bases at V and 8 bases at J; junction bases unmatched: 10. The V gene's germline CDR1 is SGDLS and CDR2 YYNGEE. CDR3 sequence: CASSVGTGNSRGYTF. The CDR3, as DNA: TGTGCCAGCAGCGTCGGGACAGGGAATTCGCGGGGCTACACCTTC.

This rearrangement joins TRBV7-9 to TRBJ2-1; D is unclear. The germline CDR1 and CDR2 sequences are SEHNR and FQNEAQ (reference sequence). The ends were cut back, 2 bases at V and 6 bases at J, with 5 bases in the middle. This CDR3 contains 12 residues. CDR3 sequence: CASSLNTNEQFF. The CDR3 DNA reads as TGTGCCAGCAGCTTAAACACCAATGAGCAGTTCTTC.

This clonotype turned up a few times. V usage is TRBV14 and J usage is TRBJ2-4, with D perhaps assigned TRBD1 or TRBD2 (5 bases each). The ends were cut back, 0 bases at V and 1 base at J, with 10 bases in the middle. The CDR3 loop spans 16 amino acids. The germline V gene encodes CDR1 SGHDN and CDR2 FVKESK. CDR3 sequence: CASSQELREAKNIQYF. The CDR3 DNA sequence: TGTGCCAGCAGCCAAGAGCTCAGGGAGGCCAAAAACATTCAGTACTTC.

This clonotype appeared a single time. This chain joins TRBV5-4 and TRBJ2-5, with D perhaps being TRBD1 or TRBD2 (5 bases each). The V and J ends lost 1 base and 4 bases respectively, with 11 bases between them. This CDR3 region has 14 residues. Germline V gives CDR1 SGHNT, CDR2 YYREEE (reference sequence). In DNA form, the CDR3 reads TGTGCCAGCAGCTTGAGAGGGGCCCGAGAGACCCAGTACTTC. It translates to CASSLRGARETQYF.

This clonotype came up a few times. V and J are TRBV6-4 and TRBJ2-2; D uncertain. Deletions cut 0 bases from V and 1 base from J, with 6 bases between. Germline assignment: CDR1 MRHNA and CDR2 SNTAGT. The CDR3 is 15 residues long. CDR3 region: CASSDSFGNTGELFF. CDR3 DNA sequence: TGTGCCAGCAGTGACTCGTTCGGGAACACCGGGGAGCTGTTTTTT.

This clonotype was detected a few times. The chain links TRBV6-1 to TRBJ2-2; the D gene could be TRBD1 or TRBD2 (6 bases each). CDR1 and CDR2 from the germline V gene are MNHNS and SASEGT. The CDR3 covers 14 residues. Trimming pared 7 bases from V and 6 bases from J, leaving 15 bases between. In nucleotides, the CDR3 is TGTGCCAGCACCGACCGGGGGCCCCCCGGGGAGCTGTTTTTT. Protein sequence: CASTDRGPPGELFF.

There are a few counts of this clonotype. The chain uses TRBV7-9 and TRBJ1-6; tentatively, D is TRBD1 (5 bases). The V and J ends lost 1 base and 9 bases respectively, with 13 bases between them. Germline V gene data show CDR1 as SEHNR and CDR2 as FQNEAQ (reference sequence). CDR3 length equals 15 residues. CDR3 in amino acids: CASSLEGQGTSPLHF. CDR3 DNA sequence: TGTGCCAGCAGCTTAGAGGGCCAGGGCACTTCACCCCTCCACTTT.

The sample holds a few counts of this clonotype. V gene TRBV7-2 combines with J gene TRBJ2-7; possible D gene TRBD2, 6 bases. Germline values: CDR1 SGHTA, CDR2 FQGNSA. V was shortened by 4 bases and J by 2 bases, with 15 bases between the two germline ends. This CDR3 comprises 15 residues. This chain's CDR3 is CASSYSGPGAYEQYF. In nucleotides, the CDR3 is TGTGCCAGCAGCTATAGCGGTCCAGGAGCCTACGAGCAGTACTTC.

This clonotype was seen repeatedly, ten times or more. CDR3 nucleotides: TGCAGCGCCCGGCCAGGGGGGAACACCGGGGAGCTGTTTTTT. Translating it yields CSARPGGNTGELFF. The chain links TRBV29-1 to TRBJ2-2, with 7 bases matching TRBD1. J was trimmed by 1 base and V by 7 bases; bases with no gene match: 6. Germline V lookup: CDR1 SQVTM, CDR2 ANQGSEA. The CDR3 has 14 amino acids.